A selection of T cell receptor beta chains follows, all from one sample in a study of beta chain features in type 1 diabetes. Some clones are missing from TCRdb's copy, which holds only in-frame ones; the method was immunoSEQ multiplex PCR. The table includes 60,000 to 75,000 clones, around 63% detected once. Sequenced: Tregs from blood. The receptors here all came from a woman aged 18 to 35 in good health. Each CDR3 is given with its conserved first and last residue. The D gene is left open where the match is weak. Clone sizes are given selectively: once, few, many, or a class where the clone is expanded.

>14|-|TRBJ2-1|TRBD2|TRBV6-6
CASSLTSGRDEQFF
TGTGCCAGCAGTCTCACTAGCGGGAGAGATGAGCAGTTCTTC
>15|few|TRBJ1-1|TRBD1|TRBV5-1
CASSLRTGLNTEAFF
TGCGCCAGCAGCTTACGGACAGGTTTGAACACTGAAGCTTTCTTT
>12|-|TRBJ2-7|TRBD2|TRBV29-1
CSVELAGYEQYF
TGCAGCGTTGAACTAGCGGGGTACGAGCAGTACTTC
>16|-|TRBJ2-7|TRBD2|TRBV23-1
CASSQITRGAVYEQYF
TGCGCCAGCAGTCAAATTACGCGGGGGGCTGTCTACGAGCAGTACTTC
>13|-|TRBJ1-2|-|TRBV5-4
CASSLAGNYGYTF
TGTGCCAGCAGCTTGGCGGGGAACTATGGCTACACCTTC
>13|few|TRBJ1-2|TRBD1|TRBV7-3
CASSSTGEGGYTF
TGTGCCAGCAGCTCGACAGGGGAGGGTGGCTACACCTTC
>14|few|TRBJ2-7|-|TRBV5-1
CASSFTRLINEQYF
TGCGCCAGCAGCTTCACCCGCCTAATCAACGAGCAGTACTTC
>15|-|TRBJ1-1|-|TRBV11-1
CASSPRGGLITEAFF
TGTGCCAGCAGCCCTCGGGGGGGGCTAATTACTGAAGCTTTCTTT
>14|-|TRBJ2-2|-|TRBV6-1
CASKAETQTGELFF
TGTGCCAGCAAAGCGGAGACCCAGACCGGGGAGCTGTTTTTT
>15|few|TRBJ2-1|-|TRBV11-1
CASSLGAGAYNEQFF
TGTGCCAGCAGCTTAGGGGCAGGGGCTTACAATGAGCAGTTCTTC
>14|-|TRBJ1-4|TRBD1|TRBV5-1
CASSPDRGDEKLFF
TGCGCCAGCAGCCCGGACAGGGGTGACGAAAAACTGTTTTTT
>15|-|TRBJ1-1|-|TRBV28
CASSSAGGGSTEAFF
TGTGCCAGCAGTTCCGCCGGTGGGGGGTCCACTGAAGCTTTCTTT
>13|few|TRBJ2-1|-|TRBV18
CASSPQGYNEQFF
TGTGCCAGCTCACCACAGGGGTACAATGAGCAGTTCTTC
>14|-|TRBJ2-7|TRBD1|TRBV4-2
CASSQVTGGYEQYF
TGTGCCAGCAGCCAAGTGACAGGGGGGTACGAGCAGTACTTC
>14|-|TRBJ1-2|-|TRBV7-2
CASTRQADDYGYTF
TGTGCCAGCACCCGGCAAGCGGATGACTATGGCTACACCTTC
>15|few|TRBJ2-1|-|TRBV7-2
CASSLASVSYNEQFF
TGTGCCAGCAGCTTAGCGTCAGTCAGCTACAATGAGCAGTTCTTC
>18|few|TRBJ2-1|-|TRBV21-1
CASSMELQDREKYNEQFF
TGTGCCAGCAGCATGGAACTTCAGGACAGGGAAAAATACAATGAGCAGTTCTTC
>14|-|TRBJ2-2|TRBD1|TRBV6-1
CASRDRGFTGELFF
TGTGCCAGCCGGGACAGGGGTTTCACCGGGGAGCTGTTTTTT
>12|-|TRBJ2-4|TRBD1|TRBV6-5
CASRTGKNIQYF
TGTGCCAGCAGGACAGGGAAAAACATTCAGTACTTC
>13|-|TRBJ2-5|-|TRBV2
CASSELYQETQYF
TGTGCCAGCAGTGAACTGTACCAAGAGACCCAGTACTTC
>16|-|TRBJ1-4|-|TRBV6-5
CASSYRVGLRNEKLFF
TGTGCCAGCAGTTACCGTGTGGGACTTAGGAATGAAAAACTGTTTTTT
>11|-|TRBJ2-1|TRBD2|TRBV20-1
CSASSGNEQFF
TGCAGTGCTAGTAGCGGGAATGAGCAGTTCTTC
>14|once|TRBJ1-6|-|TRBV19
CASRGVPRDSPLHF
TGTGCCAGTAGAGGGGTCCCTAGGGATTCACCCCTCCACTTT
>14|-|TRBJ1-2|-|TRBV29-1
CSVPRGGREYGYTF
TGCAGCGTTCCCCGAGGCGGCAGGGAATATGGCTACACCTTC
>14|-|TRBJ1-1|-|TRBV9
CASSPVGGNTEAFF
TGTGCCAGCAGCCCCGTGGGGGGGAACACTGAAGCTTTCTTT
>12|-|TRBJ2-7|-|TRBV29-1
CSDRDNLGEQYF
TGCAGCGACCGGGATAACCTTGGGGAGCAGTACTTC
>18|once|TRBJ2-3|TRBD2|TRBV7-2
CASSLVVGRGGSVDTQYF
TGTGCCAGCAGCTTAGTTGTGGGGAGGGGAGGGAGCGTAGATACGCAGTATTTT
>15|few|TRBJ2-4|TRBD2|TRBV15
CATSPRGGTKNIQYF
TGTGCCACCAGCCCCCGGGGGGGAACCAAAAACATTCAGTACTTC
>14|-|TRBJ1-2|-|TRBV30
CAWNGPESPLSYTF
TGTGCCTGGAATGGGCCCGAATCTCCCCTTAGTTACACCTTC
>13|-|TRBJ2-4|-|TRBV5-4
CASSLTSFGIQYF
TGTGCCAGCAGCTTAACTAGCTTCGGCATTCAGTACTTC
>14|few|TRBJ1-1|TRBD1|TRBV7-2
CASSLDRLNTEAFF
TGTGCCAGCAGCTTGGACAGGTTGAACACTGAAGCTTTCTTT
>17|-|TRBJ1-5|-|TRBV7-8
CASSLVGGGYYNQPQHF
TGTGCCAGCAGCTTAGTCGGGGGGGGGTACTACAATCAGCCCCAGCATTTT
>16|-|TRBJ2-3|TRBD1|TRBV7-2
CASSRQGGWGTDTQYF
TGTGCCAGCAGCCGACAGGGGGGGTGGGGCACAGATACGCAGTATTTT
>14|-|TRBJ2-3|-|TRBV9
CASSALTSTDTQYF
TGTGCCAGCAGCGCCCTAACTAGCACAGATACGCAGTATTTT
>16|-|TRBJ1-1|TRBD1|TRBV6-6
CASRHRQGGGNTEAFF
TGTGCCAGCAGGCACAGACAGGGGGGGGGTAACACTGAAGCTTTCTTT
>13|-|TRBJ1-1|-|TRBV18
CASSLTGNTEAFF
TGTGCCAGCTCGCTAACAGGGAACACTGAAGCTTTCTTT
>15|few|TRBJ1-4|-|TRBV6-1
CASSEDSSGVEKLFF
TGTGCCAGCAGTGAAGACAGCTCGGGAGTTGAAAAACTGTTTTTT
>14|-|TRBJ1-5|-|TRBV28
CASTLGREGQPQHF
TGTGCCAGCACCCTAGGGAGGGAAGGCCAGCCCCAGCATTTT
>12|few|TRBJ2-5|-|TRBV30
CAWSSFEETQYF
TGTGCCTGGAGTAGCTTTGAAGAGACCCAGTACTTC
>13|-|TRBJ1-1|TRBD1|TRBV5-1
CASSPGQGSKAFF
TGCGCCAGCAGCCCGGGACAGGGAAGTAAAGCTTTCTTT
>16|few|TRBJ2-7|TRBD2|TRBV5-1
CASSPRRAGPLGEQYF
TGCGCCAGCAGCCCCCGGAGAGCGGGGCCCTTGGGAGAGCAGTACTTC
>13|-|TRBJ2-7|TRBD2|TRBV6-1
CANSSGLAREQYF
TGTGCCAACAGTTCGGGACTAGCGCGGGAGCAGTACTTC
>14|-|TRBJ2-3|-|TRBV2
CASSGRYSTDTQYF
TGTGCCAGCAGTGGTCGGTATAGCACAGATACGCAGTATTTT
>14|-|TRBJ2-5|-|TRBV27
CATKGGAVQETQYF
TGTGCCACTAAGGGGGGGGCGGTCCAAGAGACCCAGTACTTC
>16|-|TRBJ2-3|-|TRBV7-9
CASSPVVAGSTDTQYF
TGTGCCAGCAGCCCAGTGGTGGCGGGTAGCACAGATACGCAGTATTTT
>15|-|TRBJ2-1|-|TRBV9
CASSVKSGSYNEQFF
TGTGCCAGCAGCGTAAAAAGCGGATCCTACAATGAGCAGTTCTTC
>12|few|TRBJ1-5|-|TRBV7-9
CASSLGLEPQHF
TGTGCCAGCAGCTTAGGGTTAGAGCCCCAGCATTTT
>12|few|TRBJ2-5|-|TRBV5-1
CASSPQQETQYF
TGCGCCAGCAGCCCCCAACAAGAGACCCAGTACTTC
>14|-|TRBJ1-1|-|TRBV18
CASSSQGSNTEAFF
TGTGCCAGCTCATCCCAGGGTTCGAACACTGAAGCTTTCTTT
>19|-|TRBJ2-1|-|TRBV18
CASSPRTGGALAGVNEQFF
TGTGCCAGCTCACCCCGGACAGGGGGCGCTCTAGCGGGGGTCAATGAGCAGTTCTTC
>15|once|TRBJ1-5|-|TRBV5-8
CASSLEVAAGQPQHF
TGTGCCAGCAGCTTGGAAGTCGCAGCAGGTCAGCCCCAGCATTTT
>15|few|TRBJ2-5|-|TRBV7-7
CASSLAGTGGETQYF
TGTGCTAGCAGCTTAGCGGGGACAGGAGGAGAGACCCAGTACTTC
>16|-|TRBJ2-2|TRBD1|TRBV19
CASSTTGQGLAGELFF
TGTGCCAGTAGTACTACCGGACAGGGACTGGCCGGGGAGCTGTTTTTT
>14|-|TRBJ2-3|-|TRBV5-4
CASSLGAESDTQYF
TGTGCCAGCAGCTTGGGGGCCGAGTCAGATACGCAGTATTTT
>12|-|TRBJ1-1|-|TRBV30
CAWSGVNTEAFF
TGTGCCTGGAGTGGAGTGAACACTGAAGCTTTCTTT
>15|-|TRBJ2-5|TRBD1|TRBV7-9
CASSSRQGGQETQYF
TGTGCCAGCAGCTCACGACAGGGGGGCCAAGAGACCCAGTACTTC
>16|once|TRBJ2-3|TRBD1|TRBV7-9
CASSFYRGAGTDTQYF
TGTGCCAGCAGCTTCTACAGGGGCGCGGGCACAGATACGCAGTATTTT
>19|-|TRBJ2-4|-|TRBV5-1
CASSSMGGGGGLVKNIQYF
TGCGCCAGCAGCTCGATGGGTGGCGGCGGCGGTTTGGTCAAAAACATTCAGTACTTC
>13|-|TRBJ1-2|-|TRBV5-1
CASSLGGNYGYTF
TGCGCCAGCAGCTTGGGAGGAAACTATGGCTACACCTTC
>16|-|TRBJ2-3|TRBD2|TRBV7-2
CASSLDSGGVTDTQYF
TGTGCCAGCAGCTTAGATAGTGGGGGGGTGACAGATACGCAGTATTTT